The 27 T cell receptor beta chains in this list originate from one sample, sequenced in a study of blood T cell repertoires in COVID-19. Only in-frame clones appear in the TCRdb table, and some are missing; sequencing was by immunoSEQ multiplex PCR. The sample carries 150,000 to 200,000 clones, approximately 95% recorded once. Sequenced input: peripheral blood. Receptor source: a woman aged 55-75 years with COVID-19, enrolled during active disease.

The chain has TRBV9 and TRBJ1-4; 7 nucleotides align to TRBD1. This CDR3 is 14 amino acids long. The J segment lost 7 bases and the V segment lost 1 base, leaving 4 bases of the junction unmatched. Germline CDR1 SGDLS, CDR2 YYNGEE. The CDR3 nucleotides are TGTGCCAGCAGCGTATCTCAGGGGGGTGAAAAACTGTTTTTT. Translated: CASSVSQGGEKLFF. The full variable domain, in which reference TRBV9 and TRBJ1-4 provide the parts outside the CDR3, is DSGVTQTPKHLITATGQRVTLRCSPRSGDLSVYWYQQSLDQGLQFLIQYYNGEERAKGNILERFSAQQFPDLHSELNLSSLELGDSALYFCASSVSQGGEKLFFGSGTQLSVL.

The chain employs TRBV7-3 and TRBJ2-2; 9 bases are shared with TRBD1. J was trimmed by 6 bases and V by 5 bases; bases with no gene match: 7. This CDR3 has 15 amino acids. Germline lookup yields CDR1 SGHTA and CDR2 FQGTGA. The DNA for the CDR3 is TGTGCCAGCAGCGACAGGGGGGAACCTGCCGGGGAGCTGTTTTTT. Translated, it gives CASSDRGEPAGELFF.

The genes are TRBV6-1 and TRBJ1-1, with a possible D match to TRBD1 (6 bases). Trimming removed 3 bases from V and 1 base from J, with 18 bases in between. Per germline, CDR1 MNHNS and CDR2 SASEGT. CDR3 length equals 17 residues. CDR3 sequence: CASSERTASWGNTEAFF. The CDR3 DNA reads as TGTGCCAGCAGTGAGAGGACAGCCTCTTGGGGGAACACTGAAGCTTTCTTT.

The chain has TRBV5-8 and TRBJ1-3; D is unresolved. CDR3 length: 16 amino acids. Trimming stripped 4 bases from V and 2 bases from J, with 16 bases between. CDR1 and CDR2 from the germline V gene are SGHTS and YDEGEE. The CDR3 protein is CASSRNTGVAGNTIYF. The CDR3, as DNA: TGTGCCAGCAGCCGAAACACCGGGGTCGCTGGAAACACCATATATTTT.

A note on this clone: Sequence at one end of the junction differs from germline and may be a read error. This chain connects TRBV4-1 to TRBJ1-3, with 8 bases that match TRBD1. The germline CDR1 and CDR2 sequences are MGHRA and YSYEKL. The CDR3 runs 12 residues. The CDR3 DNA sequence: TGCGCCAGCAGCCAAGAAGGCGTACAGGGGGGTTTT. Its translation is CASSQEGVQGGF.

With respect to this clone: Other DNA sequences from this sample encode an identical CDR3 as well. J is TRBJ1-5 and V is TRBV6-5; 7 bases are a match to TRBD1. Trimming cost V 6 bases and J 6 bases; bases outside gene matches: 8. Germline V gene sequence: CDR1 MNHEY, CDR2 SVGAGI. The CDR3 length is 14 residues. The chain's CDR3 is CASSPDRDGQPQHF. The CDR3 DNA sequence: TGTGCCAGCAGCCCAGACAGGGATGGTCAGCCCCAGCATTTT.

The V gene is TRBV5-5, the J gene TRBJ2-6; TRBD1 matches at 9 bases. Germline V gene lookup returns CDR1 SGHKS and CDR2 YYEKEE (reference sequence). With 4 bases clipped from V and 2 bases from J, the junction kept 13 bases outside the gene matches. The CDR3 is 19 amino acids. CDR3: CASSPLQGAAPPGANVLTF. CDR3 DNA sequence: TGTGCCAGCAGCCCGTTACAGGGGGCAGCTCCCCCTGGGGCCAACGTCCTGACTTTC.

The gene calls are TRBV7-3 and TRBJ2-3, with TRBD2 identical over 8 bases. Germline-derived CDR1 and CDR2 are SGHTA and FQGTGA. V shed 3 bases and J 4 bases; nucleotides not matched to a gene: 6. The CDR3 spans 15 residues. CDR3 amino acids: CASSLSGGGSDTQYF. In DNA form, the CDR3 reads TGTGCCAGCAGCTTGAGCGGGGGAGGGTCAGATACGCAGTATTTT.

The gene calls are TRBV19 and TRBJ1-4, with a possible D match to TRBD1 (5 bases). The CDR3 has 16 residues. CDR1 is LNHDA and CDR2 is SQIVND in the germline V gene (reference sequence). V lost 5 bases, J lost 2 bases, and 15 bases lay in between. The CDR3 here is CASSSQAGLTNEKLFF. Written as DNA, the CDR3 is TGTGCCAGTAGTTCACAAGCAGGGCTTACTAATGAAAAACTGTTTTTT.

The V and J genes are TRBV3-1 (or the pseudogene TRBV3-2) and TRBJ2-2, with D possibly being TRBD2 (6 bases). In germline, CDR1 is LGHDT, CDR2 YNNKEL (reference sequence). The CDR3 runs to 16 residues. V was pared by 3 bases and J by 3 bases, with 14 bases between. The CDR3 nucleotides are TGTGCCAGCAGCCATCCCTTGAGCGGGCACACCGGGGAGCTGTTTTTT. As protein: CASSHPLSGHTGELFF.

The chain has TRBV6-1 and TRBJ1-2; TRBD1 is a possible D gene (6 bases). The CDR3 is 15 residues long. The germline V gene has CDR1 MNHNS and CDR2 SASEGT. The ends were cut back, 2 bases at V and 4 bases at J, with 14 bases in the middle. The CDR3 here is CASSEMGQGSYGYTF. CDR3 nucleotides: TGTGCCAGCAGTGAAATGGGGCAGGGGAGCTATGGCTACACCTTC.

The chain combines TRBV5-7 with TRBJ2-4, with D possibly matching TRBD1 (6 bases). TRBV5-7 counts as an open reading frame of uncertain function. This CDR3 region has 18 residues. The germline V and J ends were trimmed by 2 bases and 5 bases, with 23 bases remaining between them. The CDR3 sequence is CASSLSSGQPMGENIQYF. The CDR3 nucleotides are TGTGCCAGCAGCTTATCCTCGGGACAACCCATGGGGGAAAACATTCAGTACTTC.

This chain links TRBV30 with TRBJ2-7; 9 nucleotides align to TRBD1. Germline CDR1 and CDR2: GTSNPN and SVGIG (reference sequence). There are 13 residues in the CDR3. Losses at the gene ends were 8 bases for V and 0 bases for J; bases not matched to a gene: 5. In DNA, the CDR3 is TGTGCCGTCGAGGACAGGGGCTCCTACGAGCAGTACTTC. It is translated as CAVEDRGSYEQYF.

CDR3 bases: TGTGCCAGCTCACTATCCGGGACAGGGATCAATGAGCAGTTCTTC. It is translated as CASSLSGTGINEQFF. The chain carries TRBV18 and TRBJ2-1; TRBD1 agrees at 9 bases. V lost 4 bases to trimming and J lost 6 bases; unmatched junction nucleotides: 7. This CDR3 spans 15 amino acids. Germline loops: CDR1 KGHSH, CDR2 LQKENI. Based on the CDR3 plus reference TRBV18 and TRBJ2-1, the full variable domain is NAGVMQNPRHLVRRRGQEARLRCSPMKGHSHVYWYRQLPEEGLKFMVYLQKENIIDESGMPKERFSAEFPKEGPSILRIQQVVRGDSAAYFCASSLSGTGINEQFFGPGTRLTVL.

CDR3: CASSPGQGHGYTF. The CDR3 region has the DNA TGTGCCAGCAGTCCTGGACAGGGACATGGCTACACCTTC. The V and J genes are TRBV12-3 or TRBV12-4 and TRBJ1-2; 8 nucleotides line up with TRBD1. The ends lost 5 bases at V and 6 bases at J; junction bases unmatched: 5. There are 13 residues in the CDR3.

The CDR3 protein is CAITPDRGSAYEQYF. The CDR3 DNA reads TGTGCCATCACCCCTGACAGGGGTTCGGCCTACGAGCAGTACTTC. The chain combines TRBV10-3 with TRBJ2-7, with 8 bases identical to TRBD1. Germline trimming cut 7 bases from V and 2 bases from J; bases unmatched to any gene: 10. The CDR3 is 15 amino acids. Germline V gene data show CDR1 as ENHRY and CDR2 as SYGVKD.

This rearrangement joins TRBV10-3 to TRBJ1-6; perhaps TRBD1 as D (6 bases). With 0 bases removed from V and 0 bases from J, the gap between germline ends came to 9 bases. The V gene's germline CDR1 is ENHRY and CDR2 SYGVKD. This CDR3 region has 17 residues. CDR3 protein: CAISESQGSSYNSPLHF. CDR3 sequence (DNA): TGTGCCATCAGTGAGTCGCAGGGGAGCTCCTATAATTCACCCCTCCACTTT.

The genes are TRBV30 and TRBJ1-6, with TRBD1 as a possible D gene (6 bases). V gave up 5 bases and J gave up 10 bases, with 12 bases separating them. The CDR3 contains 12 residues. Germline loops: CDR1 GTSNPN, CDR2 SVGIG (reference sequence). The CDR3 sequence: CAWGPRGSPLHF. CDR3 nucleotide sequence: TGTGCCTGGGGCCCCAGGGGATCACCCCTCCACTTT.

This chain connects TRBV4-3 to TRBJ2-1; 7 bases align to TRBD2. V shed 0 bases, J shed 8 bases, and the junction held 4 bases outside the gene matches. Per the germline V gene, CDR1 is LGHNA and CDR2 is YSLEER. This CDR3 spans 14 amino acids. The CDR3 DNA reads as TGCGCCAGCAGCCAAGATCGGGCGGGGGATGAGCAGTTCTTC. Its protein is CASSQDRAGDEQFF.

The chain is built from TRBV7-2 and TRBJ2-1; D might be TRBD2 (6 bases). Germline V gives CDR1 SGHTA, CDR2 FQGNSA. The CDR3 contains 18 residues. V gave up 5 bases and J gave up 1 base, with 21 bases separating them. The CDR3, as DNA: TGTGCCAGCAGCCATACATGGCCCTACCGGGGGTCCTACAATGAGCAGTTCTTC. The encoded protein is CASSHTWPYRGSYNEQFF.

The chain joins TRBV6-2 or TRBV6-3 to TRBJ2-5; 13 positions agree with TRBD2. V trimming: 4 bases; J trimming: 7 bases; junction bases outside the gene matches: 3. This CDR3 is built from 14 residues. Germline CDR1 MNHEY, CDR2 SVGEGT. CDR3 loop: CASSWTSGGGTQYF. CDR3 coding DNA: TGTGCCAGCAGTTGGACTAGCGGGGGTGGGACCCAGTACTTC.

This clone was seen once. V gene TRBV3-1 (or the pseudogene TRBV3-2) combines with J gene TRBJ2-3; 10 bases are a match to TRBD2. Germline loops: CDR1 LGHDT, CDR2 YNNKEL (reference sequence). This CDR3 contains 19 residues. V gave up 5 bases and J gave up 0 bases; unmatched junction bases: 14. The DNA for the CDR3 is TGTGCCAGCAGCGCCCGCCCCAGCGGGGGGGCGACTAGCACAGATACGCAGTATTTT. Translation: CASSARPSGGATSTDTQYF.

This rearrangement joins TRBV29-1 to TRBJ2-5, with D unresolved. With 0 bases removed from V and 7 bases from J, the gap between germline ends came to 9 bases. This CDR3 contains 12 residues. The germline gives CDR1 SQVTM, CDR2 ANQGSEA. CDR3 in amino acids: CSVEESPGTQYF. CDR3 bases: TGCAGCGTTGAAGAGTCTCCCGGGACCCAGTACTTC. Full variable domain (rest looked up from reference TRBV29-1 and TRBJ2-5): SAVISQKPSRDICQRGTSLTIQCQVDSQVTMMFWYRQQPGQSLTLIATANQGSEATYESGFVIDKFPISRPNLTFSTLTVSNMSPEDSSIYLCSVEESPGTQYFGPGTRLLVL.

This chain uses TRBV28 with TRBJ2-5; 7 nucleotides align to TRBD1. The V gene's germline CDR1 is MDHEN and CDR2 SYDVKM. Unmatched junction bases numbered 7, after V lost 8 bases and J lost 1 base. This CDR3 contains 14 residues. The CDR3 nucleotides are TGTGCCAGCCACCCGGGACAGCTCCAAGAGACCCAGTACTTC. Its translation: CASHPGQLQETQYF.

V is TRBV27 and J is TRBJ1-5; perhaps TRBD1 as D (5 bases). With 2 bases removed from V and 6 bases from J, the gap between germline ends came to 11 bases. Germline loops: CDR1 MNHEY, CDR2 SMNVEV (reference sequence). The CDR3 runs to 14 residues. The CDR3 region is CASSLGGVGQPQHF. Here the CDR3 DNA reads TGTGCCAGCAGTTTAGGGGGGGTGGGTCAGCCCCAGCATTTT.

The chain uses TRBV7-2 and TRBJ2-2, with 8 nucleotides matching TRBD2. The CDR3 covers 15 residues. The V segment lost 9 bases and the J segment 5 bases; nucleotides outside the gene matches: 11. Germline CDR1 SGHTA, CDR2 FQGNSA. The CDR3 loop is CASKPGGAGTGELFF. CDR3 nucleotides: TGTGCCAGTAAGCCCGGGGGGGCCGGTACCGGGGAGCTGTTTTTT.

J is TRBJ2-7 and V is TRBV19; weak D call: TRBD1 (6 bases). V was shortened by 3 bases and J by 0 bases, with 24 bases between the two germline ends. This CDR3 is 19 amino acids long. Per germline, CDR1 LNHDA and CDR2 SQIVND (reference sequence). The CDR3 nucleotides are TGTGCCAGTAGTATGGTTTTGGGACACCGGGTCTCAAGCTCCTACGAGCAGTACTTC. Translating it yields CASSMVLGHRVSSSYEQYF. The whole variable domain, filled in from reference TRBV19 and TRBJ2-7, reads DGGITQSPKYLFRKEGQNVTLSCEQNLNHDAMYWYRQDPGQGLRLIYYSQIVNDFQKGDIAEGYSVSREKKESFPLTVTSAQKNPTAFYLCASSMVLGHRVSSSYEQYFGPGTRLTVT.